Shown below are 6 T cell receptor beta chains from a single sample sequenced in a study of blood T cells in healthy people across ages. With a J-beta primer mix and a sample-barcoded 5' primer, a second PCR ran roughly 6 to 11 cycles. TCRdb itself ran the 5' RACE reads through MiXCR, one entry per CDR3 protein. This sample carries almost 550,000 distinct CDR3 sequences, less than 25% of them seen once, and the ten largest clones take 8.5% to 9.5%. The same sample was also used in a study of T cells of mothers and their children.

Sequences were obtained from blood. These receptors were obtained from a boy aged 10-17 years in good health.

This clonotype was observed a few times. DNA for the CDR3: TGTGCCAGCAGCTTAGGAAGACTAGCGGGACGCACTCAGCAGTTCTTC. It translates to CASSLGRLAGRTQQFF. The chain recombines TRBV7-9 with TRBJ2-1; 11 positions match TRBD2. This CDR3 has 16 residues. V lost 1 base to trimming and J lost 11 bases; unmatched junction nucleotides: 10. CDR1 and CDR2 (germline): SEHNR, FQNEAQ (reference sequence).

This clonotype was recorded a few times. This chain connects TRBV7-9 to TRBJ2-7; no reliable D call. The V end lost 5 bases, the J end lost 3 bases, and 17 bases lay between the germline ends. The CDR3 totals 15 residues. CDR1 is SEHNR and CDR2 is FQNEAQ in the germline V gene (reference sequence). CDR3 bases: TGTGCCAGCAGCCCAGCCTTCGGCTACCTCTACGAGCAGTACTTC. This translates into CASSPAFGYLYEQYF. The variable domain in full, completed from reference TRBV7-9 and TRBJ2-7, reads DTGVSQNPRHKITKRGQNVTFRCDPISEHNRLYWYRQTLGQGPEFLTYFQNEAQLEKSRLLSDRFSAERPKGSFSTLEIQRTEQGDSAMYLCASSPAFGYLYEQYFGPGTRLTVT.

This chain connects TRBV5-5 to TRBJ1-4; D call uncertain. CDR3 length: 12 residues. Germline CDR1 SGHKS, CDR2 YYEKEE (reference sequence). V dropped 5 bases and J dropped 7 bases, with 9 bases sitting between them. In DNA, the CDR3 is TGTGCCAGCAGAGGTGCTGGTGAAAAACTGTTTTTT. As protein: CASRGAGEKLFF.

This clonotype was detected only a few times. The chain recombines TRBV19 with TRBJ1-5, with 9 bases that match TRBD1. V dropped 3 bases and J dropped 4; count of bases not matched to a gene: 10. CDR3 length equals 17 residues. Germline V lookup: CDR1 LNHDA, CDR2 SQIVND (reference sequence). The CDR3 protein is CASSMNRDRVPNQPQHF. CDR3 in DNA: TGTGCCAGTAGTATGAACCGGGACAGGGTCCCGAATCAGCCCCAGCATTTT.

V and J are TRBV6-5 and TRBJ2-6, with D perhaps TRBD1 (5 bases). From germline, CDR1 is MNHEY and CDR2 SVGAGI. This CDR3 contains 15 residues. V lost 4 bases and J 1 base, leaving 8 bases between the germline ends. CDR3 region: CASSLQVSGANVLTF. The DNA for the CDR3 is TGTGCCAGCAGTTTACAGGTATCTGGGGCCAACGTCCTGACTTTC.

This clonotype has only a few counts. The chain carries TRBV6-2 or TRBV6-3 and TRBJ1-6; 8 bases are shared with TRBD1. The CDR3 extends over 19 amino acids. Losses at the gene ends were 5 bases for V and 0 bases for J; bases not matched to a gene: 12. Germline CDR1 is MNHEY and CDR2 is SVGEGT. The CDR3 coding sequence is TGTGCCAGCAGTCCCGGGACAGGATCTTCAAGCTCCTATAATTCACCCCTCCACTTT. Its protein product is CASSPGTGSSSSYNSPLHF.